This T cell receptor beta chain emerged from a study of OX40 agonist ivuxolimab in advanced cancers. This table comes from immunoSEQ multiplex PCR, and its TCRdb copy is limited to in-frame clones, with some not included. In the table there are 85,000 to 100,000 clones, approximately 93% of which are singletons. The ends lost 1 base at V and 5 bases at J; junction bases unmatched: 14. This CDR3 spans 17 amino acids. Germline V lookup: CDR1 MGHRA, CDR2 YSYEKL. The chain employs TRBV4-1 and TRBJ2-7; 7 bases align to TRBD1. The sample in question was CD4+ or CD8+ T cells sorted from blood, obtained in a trial of the OX40 agonist ivuxolimab. The sequence was obtained from an adult with an advanced solid tumor such as melanoma, head and neck, liver or kidney cancer. The CDR3 reads CASSQGRARTGQHEQYF. In DNA, the CDR3 is TGCGCCAGCAGCCAAGGCCGGGCGCGGACAGGTCAGCACGAGCAGTACTTC.